Below, 25 T cell receptor beta chains from the same sample are listed, as sequenced in a study of blood T cells in healthy people across ages. Sample-barcoded 5' priming and a J-beta primer mix drove a second PCR of roughly 6 to 12 cycles. TCRdb re-called the 5' RACE reads with MiXCR, one entry per CDR3 protein. The sample has 580,000 or so distinct CDR3 sequences; around 50% are singletons. The sample taken for sequencing was blood. The origin of the receptors is an elderly man in good health.

A single count supports this clonotype. A single base separates this from a much larger clone, so it may be a read error. The chain links TRBV7-9 to TRBJ1-2; maybe TRBD1 (6 bases). The ends were cut back, 5 bases at V and 2 bases at J, with 12 bases in the middle. Per the germline V gene, CDR1 is SEHNR and CDR2 is FQNEAQ (reference sequence). CDR3 size: 14 residues. In DNA, the CDR3 is TGTGCCAGCAGCGGACCAGGGGACAACTATGGCTACACCTTC. Protein sequence: CASSGPGDNYGYTF.

This clonotype was seen a few times. Being one base from a much bigger clone, this may be a read error. The chain has TRBV6-5 and TRBJ1-1; D possibly corresponds to TRBD1 (5 bases). V was clipped by 4 bases and J by 5 bases, with 17 bases between them. The CDR3 has 15 amino acids. Germline CDR1 is MNHEY and CDR2 is SVGAGI. Here the CDR3 DNA reads TGTGCCAGCAGTTTGGGGACGGGGAGTAGGACTGAAGCTTTCTTT. It encodes CASSLGTGSRTEAFF.

The rearrangement uses TRBV7-2 and TRBJ2-3, with D perhaps matching TRBD2 (6 bases). Germline CDR1 reads SGHTA; CDR2 reads FQGNSA. Trimming stripped 1 base from V and 5 bases from J, with 19 bases between. The CDR3 spans 17 residues. The CDR3 DNA reads as TGTGCCAGCAGCTTAGGGGGACTGGCGAGGGCGGGAGATACGCAGTATTTT. It codes for CASSLGGLARAGDTQYF.

The genes are TRBV7-2 and TRBJ2-5; 15 bases are shared with TRBD2. The ends lost 0 bases at V and 5 bases at J; junction bases unmatched: 1. CDR3 length equals 16 residues. Germline-derived CDR1 and CDR2 are SGHTA and FQGNSA. The CDR3: CASSLAGTSGRETQYF. For the CDR3, the DNA is TGTGCCAGCAGCTTAGCCGGGACTAGCGGGAGGGAGACCCAGTACTTC.

The rearrangement uses TRBV12-3 or TRBV12-4 and TRBJ2-3; TRBD2 agrees at 8 bases. V lost 6 bases, J lost 0 bases, and 11 bases stayed unmatched. The CDR3 loop spans 17 amino acids. CDR3 residues: CASSSESGLGSTDTQYF. CDR3 in DNA: TGTGCCAGCAGCTCCGAGTCGGGACTAGGCAGCACAGATACGCAGTATTTT.

This clonotype was counted between two and nine times. The chain links TRBV5-1 to TRBJ2-2; possibly TRBD1 or TRBD2 for D (5 bases each). The germline gives CDR1 SGHRS, CDR2 YFSETQ. Trimming took off 3 bases at V and 2 bases at J, with 14 bases between the two ends. CDR3 size: 16 residues. CDR3 amino acids: CASSSMGELNTGELFF. As DNA, the CDR3 is TGCGCCAGCAGCTCGATGGGGGAGTTAAACACCGGGGAGCTGTTTTTT.

A word on this clonotype: One base away lies a much larger clone, so this may be a sequencing read error. The chain is built from TRBV7-3 and TRBJ2-5, with a weak D call TRBD1 (5 bases). The CDR3 runs 13 residues. From germline, CDR1 is SGHTA and CDR2 FQGTGA. Trimming removed 3 bases at V and 0 bases at J, with 5 bases between. The CDR3, as DNA: TGTGCCAGCAGCTTGGACAACCAAGAGACCCAGTACTTC. Translating it yields CASSLDNQETQYF.

V and J are TRBV13 and TRBJ1-2, with 8 bases lining up with TRBD1. Germline CDR1 is PRHDT and CDR2 is FYEKMQ (reference sequence). After removal of 6 bases from V and 4 bases from J, the junction contained 7 bases not matched to a gene. The CDR3 length is 14 residues. CDR3 loop: CASRTQGALYGYTF. CDR3 sequence (DNA): TGTGCCAGCAGGACCCAGGGGGCCCTCTATGGCTACACCTTC.

V is TRBV28 and J is TRBJ2-1; TRBD2 matches 9 bases. V shed 6 bases, J shed 2 bases, and the junction held 8 bases outside the gene matches. The CDR3 consists of 16 residues. CDR1 and CDR2 from the germline V gene are MDHEN and SYDVKM. The CDR3 region is CASRQGLARPYNEQFF. CDR3 bases: TGTGCCAGCAGACAGGGACTAGCTCGCCCCTACAATGAGCAGTTCTTC.

This clonotype was counted a few times. The chain recombines TRBV20-1 with TRBJ2-5, with D possibly matching TRBD2 (7 bases). In germline, CDR1 is DFQATT, CDR2 SNEGSKA (reference sequence). The CDR3 runs 12 residues. Trimming removed 6 bases at V and 5 bases at J, with 13 bases between. CDR3 amino acids: CSARGGSETQYF. DNA for the CDR3: TGCAGTGCAAGGGGGGGCTCGGAGACCCAGTACTTC.

The chain recombines TRBV5-1 with TRBJ2-5; TRBD1 aligns across 11 bases. Trimming cost V 4 bases and J 4 bases; bases outside gene matches: 6. Looked up from germline, CDR1 is SGHRS and CDR2 is YFSETQ. The CDR3 runs to 15 residues. CDR3 sequence reads: CASSTGQGAAETQYF. The CDR3 nucleotides read TGCGCCAGCAGCACTGGACAGGGGGCTGCAGAGACCCAGTACTTC.

The J gene is TRBJ1-3, the V gene TRBV7-2; D gene uncertain. This CDR3 is 14 amino acids long. Per the germline V gene, CDR1 is SGHTA and CDR2 is FQGNSA. With 3 bases removed from V and 4 bases from J, the gap between germline ends came to 10 bases. The CDR3 is CASSLGTNGNTIYF. The DNA for the CDR3 is TGTGCCAGCAGCTTGGGAACTAACGGAAACACCATATATTTT.

The chain recombines TRBV7-9 with TRBJ2-7; 8 bases fit TRBD1. From germline, CDR1 is SEHNR and CDR2 FQNEAQ (reference sequence). This CDR3 region has 16 residues. Trimming removed 2 bases from V and 2 bases from J; junction bases left unmatched: 8. CDR3 DNA: TGTGCCAGCAGCTTACCTCACGGACAGGGTACCTACGAGCAGTACTTC. Translating it yields CASSLPHGQGTYEQYF. The full variable domain, rest sourced from reference TRBV7-9 and TRBJ2-7, is DTGVSQNPRHKITKRGQNVTFRCDPISEHNRLYWYRQTLGQGPEFLTYFQNEAQLEKSRLLSDRFSAERPKGSFSTLEIQRTEQGDSAMYLCASSLPHGQGTYEQYFGPGTRLTVT.

The V call is TRBV7-2, the J call TRBJ2-5; 9 bases align to TRBD1. With V trimmed by 5 bases and J by 5 bases, 6 bases remained unmatched. In germline, CDR1 is SGHTA, CDR2 FQGNSA. The CDR3 has 14 residues. In DNA form, the CDR3 reads TGTGCCAGCAGCGGGGGACAGGGACTGGAGACCCAGTACTTC. Encoded protein: CASSGGQGLETQYF.

V is TRBV5-1 and J is TRBJ2-7; no clear D. CDR3 size: 12 residues. Trimming took 7 bases from V and 5 from J, leaving 13 bases between them. Per the germline V gene, CDR1 is SGHRS and CDR2 is YFSETQ. This CDR3 is CASAPSFNEQYF. The DNA of the CDR3 is TGCGCCAGCGCCCCCAGTTTCAACGAGCAGTACTTC.

The chain couples TRBV20-1 to TRBJ2-1; no clear D gene. The ends were cut back, 0 bases at V and 2 bases at J, with 11 bases in the middle. The CDR3 contains 15 residues. CDR1 DFQATT and CDR2 SNEGSKA come from the germline V gene (reference sequence). The CDR3 DNA is TGCAGTGCTAGAGACATAGAGGTACCCTACAATGAGCAGTTCTTC. Amino acids: CSARDIEVPYNEQFF.

This chain connects TRBV30 to TRBJ1-5, with a possible D match to TRBD1 (6 bases). Per the germline V gene, CDR1 is GTSNPN and CDR2 is SVGIG (reference sequence). With 4 bases removed from V and 8 bases from J, the gap between germline ends came to 12 bases. This CDR3 is built from 12 residues. The CDR3, as DNA: TGTGCCTGGACCAGGGGCCGGGAGCCCCAGCATTTT. Its translation is CAWTRGREPQHF.

Only a few counts were recorded for this clonotype. The chain is built from TRBV20-1 and TRBJ2-7, with D possibly called TRBD1 or TRBD2 (5 bases each). CDR1 is DFQATT, CDR2 SNEGSKA, per germline (reference sequence). The CDR3 consists of 14 residues. V was pared by 2 bases and J by 0 bases, with 11 bases between. The CDR3 DNA follows: TGCAGTGCTAGATTTTCCGGGGCCTCCTACGAGCAGTACTTC. Translated, it gives CSARFSGASYEQYF.

The J gene is TRBJ2-5, the V gene TRBV12-3 or TRBV12-4; D possibly corresponds to TRBD2 (5 bases). Trimming removed 7 bases at V and 1 base at J, with 16 bases between. This CDR3 comprises 15 residues. The CDR3: CASIRSLAAQETQYF. The CDR3 nucleotides are TGTGCCAGCATCCGAAGTCTAGCCGCCCAAGAGACCCAGTACTTC.

The chain carries TRBV10-3 and TRBJ1-5, with 10 bases identical to TRBD1. CDR3 length equals 14 residues. Germline trimming cut 6 bases from V and 2 bases from J; bases unmatched to any gene: 1. Germline V gene lookup returns CDR1 ENHRY and CDR2 SYGVKD. CDR3 bases: TGTGCCATCAGCGGACAGGGGGGCAATCAGCCCCAGCATTTT. This encodes CAISGQGGNQPQHF.

The chain uses TRBV2 and TRBJ2-3, with D unclear. V gave up 4 bases and J gave up 3 bases, with 14 bases separating them. Germline CDR1 SNHLY, CDR2 FYNNEI. This CDR3 contains 15 residues. The CDR3 DNA reads as TGTGCCAGCAGTGTCACTAACGTGGGGACAGATACGCAGTATTTT. This sequence encodes CASSVTNVGTDTQYF.

The chain carries TRBV4-1 and TRBJ2-3, with a weak D call TRBD2 (7 bases). The CDR3 loop spans 16 amino acids. The V end lost 0 bases, the J end lost 2 bases, and 12 bases lay between the germline ends. The germline gives CDR1 MGHRA, CDR2 YSYEKL. The CDR3 here is CASSQDGRGTTDTQYF. The CDR3 coding sequence is TGCGCCAGCAGCCAAGATGGGAGGGGGACCACAGATACGCAGTATTTT.

The chain is built from TRBV18 and TRBJ1-2, with TRBD1 identical over 7 bases. CDR1 is KGHSH and CDR2 is LQKENI in the germline V gene. V was clipped by 6 bases and J by 6 bases; unmatched bases: 19. This CDR3 has 17 residues. CDR3 sequence (DNA): TGTGCCAGCTCTCCTGGGGAGGGTCGACAGGGCGCGGATGGCTACACCTTC. This gives the protein CASSPGEGRQGADGYTF.

This rearrangement joins TRBV20-1 to TRBJ2-3, with D uncertain. Matching the DNA end better, TRBJ1-5 makes the J call doubtful. CDR3 length: 11 residues. Germline V gene lookup returns CDR1 DFQATT and CDR2 SNEGSKA (reference sequence). The CDR3 loop is CSVESTDTQHF. CDR3 coding DNA: TGCAGTGTCGAAAGCACAGATACGCAGCATTTT.

Comment on this clonotype: Germline and junction disagree at one end, which may indicate a read error. This chain connects TRBV7-2 to TRBJ1-5; no clear D. Germline V gives CDR1 SGHTA, CDR2 FQGNSA. This CDR3 is built from 15 residues. The CDR3 spells CASSFSGESNQPQHF. Here the CDR3 DNA reads TGTGCCAGTAGCTTTTCGGGAGAGAGCAATCAGCCCCAGCATTTT.